Listed below are T cell receptor beta chains from one sample, sequenced in a study of T cell changes during pregnancy in multiple sclerosis. The protocol was immunoSEQ multiplex PCR, while the TCRdb copy is restricted to in-frame clones and leaves out a portion. The data contain 73,000 or so clones, 75% to 90% of them singletons. The sequences come from peripheral blood, collected after pregnancy. These TCRs come from a female donor in good health, enrolled as a control in a pregnancy study. CDR3s leave out the opening cysteine and the closing phenylalanine or tryptophan.

ASSFGGANTEAF	TRBV7-9	TRBJ1-1
SVGGQVYGYT	TRBV29-1	TRBJ1-2
ASSYSLNYGYT	TRBV6-5	TRBJ1-2
ASSLYGGAAF	TRBV27	TRBJ1-1
ASSPDRASYNEQF	TRBV7-7	TRBJ2-1
ATSRALDRVGGYT	TRBV15	TRBJ1-2
SVEEMGQGIRGGYT	TRBV29-1	TRBJ1-2
ASSLAGQGGANVLT	TRBV5-1	TRBJ2-6
ASSIGTGVGTDTQY	TRBV19	TRBJ2-3
ASAGWEDQPQH	TRBV6-1	TRBJ1-5
ASRWTGTQPQH	TRBV6-1	TRBJ1-5
ASSQVLSSGNTIY	TRBV4-3	TRBJ1-3
ASSFRRGSNEQF	TRBV7-6	TRBJ2-1
ASSLTATQRDGYT	TRBV7-2	TRBJ1-2
ASSLGSGGAEQF	TRBV2	TRBJ2-1
ASSYVGEGNEQF	TRBV6-5	TRBJ2-1
ASSLTPPDRSNSPLH	TRBV27	TRBJ1-6
ASSPQYNEQF	TRBV2	TRBJ2-1
ASSPPGQPSGEQF	TRBV18	TRBJ2-1
AWSALPSGSLNEQF	TRBV30	TRBJ2-1
ASSSTGGAGTEAF	TRBV5-4	TRBJ1-1
ASSVYSYYEQF	TRBV5-1	TRBJ2-1
ASSFPGQLLSYEQY	TRBV7-2	TRBJ2-7
ASIDGGHSDTQY	TRBV2	TRBJ2-3
ASSIGTGSYEQY	TRBV19	TRBJ2-7
ASSIWDRGNEQF	TRBV6-4	TRBJ2-1
ATSTGTGEGYGYT	TRBV15	TRBJ1-2
AWRNPGQNYEQY	TRBV30	TRBJ2-7
ASSPGQGTEAF	TRBV6-5	TRBJ1-1
ASSPVQGIYGYT	TRBV5-1	TRBJ1-2
ASSVTGLADNEQF	TRBV7-8	TRBJ2-1
ASSVAGSGYEQY	TRBV9	TRBJ2-7
ASGASGSSYNEQF	TRBV27	TRBJ2-1
ASTGQGQNIQY	TRBV5-6	TRBJ2-4
ASSPRGSYEQY	TRBV28	TRBJ2-7
ASFERDYNSPLH	TRBV2	TRBJ1-6
ASKTGTRDTGELF	TRBV28	TRBJ2-2
ASSEESQTGDTQY	TRBV6-1	TRBJ2-3
SVEGGQETQY	TRBV29-1	TRBJ2-5
ASSTQKTSGVADTQY	TRBV9	TRBJ2-3
AWSVTRTQY	TRBV30	TRBJ2-5
ASSLATGLFSGYT	TRBV5-8	TRBJ1-2
AIPAGGAYGYT	TRBV10-3	TRBJ1-2
ASTQGGGTYEQY	TRBV6-6	TRBJ2-7
ASSVGPGFNYGYT	TRBV9	TRBJ1-2
ASSQREGAYEQY	TRBV6-6	TRBJ2-7